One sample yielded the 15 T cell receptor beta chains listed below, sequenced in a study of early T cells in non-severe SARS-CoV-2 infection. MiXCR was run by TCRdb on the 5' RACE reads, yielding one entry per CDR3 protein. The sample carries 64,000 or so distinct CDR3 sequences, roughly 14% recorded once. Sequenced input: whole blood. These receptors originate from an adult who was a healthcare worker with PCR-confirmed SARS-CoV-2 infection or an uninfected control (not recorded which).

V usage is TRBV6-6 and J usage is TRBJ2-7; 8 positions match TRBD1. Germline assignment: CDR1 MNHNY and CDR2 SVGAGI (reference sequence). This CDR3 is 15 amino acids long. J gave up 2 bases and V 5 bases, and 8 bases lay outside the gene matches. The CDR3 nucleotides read TGTGCCAGCAGTCGCCCCGGGACAGGAACCTACGAGCAGTACTTC. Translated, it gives CASSRPGTGTYEQYF.

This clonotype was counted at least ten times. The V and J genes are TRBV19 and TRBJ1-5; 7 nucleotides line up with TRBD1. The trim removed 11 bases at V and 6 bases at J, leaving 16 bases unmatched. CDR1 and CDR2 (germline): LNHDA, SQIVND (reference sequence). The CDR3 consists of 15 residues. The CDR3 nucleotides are TGTGCCGCAGAGACAGGGTATGGAGTTGGTCAGCCCCAGCATTTT. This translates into CAAETGYGVGQPQHF.

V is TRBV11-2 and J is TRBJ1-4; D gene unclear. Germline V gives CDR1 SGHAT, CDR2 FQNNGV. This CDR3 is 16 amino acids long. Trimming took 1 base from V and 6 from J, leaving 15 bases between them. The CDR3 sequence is CASSLGFRAADEKLFF. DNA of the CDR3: TGTGCCAGCAGCTTAGGTTTCCGGGCCGCGGATGAAAAACTGTTTTTT.

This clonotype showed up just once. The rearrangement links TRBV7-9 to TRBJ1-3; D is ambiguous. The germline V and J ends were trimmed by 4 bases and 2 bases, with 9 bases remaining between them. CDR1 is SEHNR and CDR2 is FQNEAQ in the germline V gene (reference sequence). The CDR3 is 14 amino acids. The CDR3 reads CASSYSIAGNTIYF. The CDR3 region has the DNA TGTGCCAGCAGCTACTCTATCGCTGGAAACACCATATATTTT.

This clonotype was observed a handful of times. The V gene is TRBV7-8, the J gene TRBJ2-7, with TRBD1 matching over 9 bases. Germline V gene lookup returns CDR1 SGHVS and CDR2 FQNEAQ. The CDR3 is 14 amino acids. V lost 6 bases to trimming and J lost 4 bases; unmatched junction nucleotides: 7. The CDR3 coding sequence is TGTGCCAGCAGGACCGGGACAGGGACGTACGAGCAGTACTTC. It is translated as CASRTGTGTYEQYF.

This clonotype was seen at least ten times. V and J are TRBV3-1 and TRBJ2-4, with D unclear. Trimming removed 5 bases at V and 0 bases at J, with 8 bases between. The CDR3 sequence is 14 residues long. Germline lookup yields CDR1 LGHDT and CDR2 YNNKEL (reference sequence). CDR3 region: CASSIRLAKNIQYF. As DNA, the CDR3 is TGTGCCAGCAGCATCCGGCTAGCCAAAAACATTCAGTACTTC.

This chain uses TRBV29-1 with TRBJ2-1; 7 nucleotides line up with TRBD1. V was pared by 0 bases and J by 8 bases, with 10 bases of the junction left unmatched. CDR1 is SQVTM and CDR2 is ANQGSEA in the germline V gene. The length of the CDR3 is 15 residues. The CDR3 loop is CSVEEKGGGFDEQFF. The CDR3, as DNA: TGCAGCGTTGAAGAAAAAGGGGGCGGATTTGATGAGCAGTTCTTC.

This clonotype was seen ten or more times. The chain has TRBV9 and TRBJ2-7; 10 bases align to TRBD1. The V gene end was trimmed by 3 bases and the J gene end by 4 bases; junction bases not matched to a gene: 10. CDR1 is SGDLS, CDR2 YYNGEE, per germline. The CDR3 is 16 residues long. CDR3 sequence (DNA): TGTGCCAGCAGCGAATTTGGGACAGGGGAAGAGTACGAGCAGTACTTC. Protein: CASSEFGTGEEYEQYF.

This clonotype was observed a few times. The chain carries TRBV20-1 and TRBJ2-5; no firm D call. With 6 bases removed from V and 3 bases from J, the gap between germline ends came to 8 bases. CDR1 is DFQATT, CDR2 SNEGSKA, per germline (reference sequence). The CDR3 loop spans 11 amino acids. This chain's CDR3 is CSAIPKETQYF. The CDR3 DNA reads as TGCAGTGCCATCCCTAAAGAGACCCAGTACTTC.

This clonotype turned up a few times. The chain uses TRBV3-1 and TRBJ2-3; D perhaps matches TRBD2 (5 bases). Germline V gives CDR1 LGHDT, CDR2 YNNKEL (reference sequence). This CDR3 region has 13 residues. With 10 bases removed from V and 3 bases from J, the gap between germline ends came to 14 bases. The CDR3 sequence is CATSQRGTDTQYF. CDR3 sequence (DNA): TGTGCCACCTCCCAGCGAGGGACAGATACGCAGTATTTT.

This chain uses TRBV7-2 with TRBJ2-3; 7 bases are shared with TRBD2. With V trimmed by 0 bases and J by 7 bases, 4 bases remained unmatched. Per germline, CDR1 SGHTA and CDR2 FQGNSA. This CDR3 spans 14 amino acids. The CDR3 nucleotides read TGTGCCAGCAGCTTAGCGGGGGGGATGAATACGCAGTATTTT. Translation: CASSLAGGMNTQYF.

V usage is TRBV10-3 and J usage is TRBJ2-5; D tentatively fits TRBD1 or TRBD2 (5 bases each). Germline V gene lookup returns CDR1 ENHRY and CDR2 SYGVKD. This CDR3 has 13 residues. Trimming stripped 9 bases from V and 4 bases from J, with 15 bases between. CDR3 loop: CAIGTGGAETQYF. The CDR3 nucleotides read TGTGCCATTGGGACGGGTGGGGCAGAGACCCAGTACTTC.

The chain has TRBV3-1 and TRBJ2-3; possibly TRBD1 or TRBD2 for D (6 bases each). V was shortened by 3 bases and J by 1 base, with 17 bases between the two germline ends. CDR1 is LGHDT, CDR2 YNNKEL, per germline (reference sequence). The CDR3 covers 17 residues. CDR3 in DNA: TGTGCCAGCAGCCAGAGGACAGCTCCGGGGGGCACAGATACGCAGTATTTT. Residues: CASSQRTAPGGTDTQYF.

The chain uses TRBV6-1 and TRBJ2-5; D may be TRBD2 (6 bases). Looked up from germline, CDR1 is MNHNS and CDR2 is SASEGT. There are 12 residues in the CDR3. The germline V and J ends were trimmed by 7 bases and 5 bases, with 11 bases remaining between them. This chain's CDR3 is CASILRGETQYF. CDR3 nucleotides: TGTGCCAGCATCCTACGGGGGGAGACCCAGTACTTC.

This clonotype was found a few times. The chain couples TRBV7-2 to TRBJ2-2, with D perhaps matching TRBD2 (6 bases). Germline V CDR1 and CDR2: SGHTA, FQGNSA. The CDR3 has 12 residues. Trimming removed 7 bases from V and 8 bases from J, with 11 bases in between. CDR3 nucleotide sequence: TGTGCCAGCAACGCGGGGCAGGGGGAGCTGTTTTTT. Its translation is CASNAGQGELFF.